One sample yielded the 10 T cell receptor beta chains listed below, sequenced in a study of T cell responses to AZD1222 COVID-19 vaccine. Libraries were prepared by immunoSEQ multiplex PCR; TCRdb keeps only in-frame clonotypes and omits some of them. Here the sample spans about 150,000 clones, approximately 90% being singletons. The source material was peripheral blood, sampled 28 days after the second AZD1222 dose. All receptors derive from an adult who received the AZD1222 COVID-19 vaccine.

This clone occurred many times. This chain connects TRBV12-3 or TRBV12-4 to TRBJ2-1; D is ambiguous. The V end was cut by 6 bases, the J end by 4 bases, with 4 bases between. The CDR3 runs 11 residues. In DNA form, the CDR3 reads TGTGCCAGCAGCCGTTACAATGAGCAGTTCTTC. The encoded protein is CASSRYNEQFF.

The V and J genes are TRBV3-1 (or the pseudogene TRBV3-2) and TRBJ1-2; D possibly corresponds to TRBD1 (6 bases). V was clipped by 3 bases and J by 7 bases, with 9 bases between them. CDR1 is LGHDT, CDR2 YNNKEL, per germline (reference sequence). This CDR3 region has 12 residues. This CDR3 reads CASSQGAGGYTF. The CDR3 DNA reads as TGTGCCAGCAGCCAGGGGGCAGGTGGCTACACCTTC.

Notes on this clone: Distinct nucleotide sequences in the sample also encode this CDR3. The V and J genes are TRBV5-1 and TRBJ2-3; 7 nucleotides match TRBD2. The V gene end was trimmed by 0 bases and the J gene end by 6 bases; junction bases not matched to a gene: 4. The CDR3 sequence is 14 residues long. Germline-derived CDR1 and CDR2 are SGHRS and YFSETQ. CDR3 in DNA: TGCGCCAGCAGCTTGGGGGACTACTCCGATACGCAGTATTTT. Amino acids: CASSLGDYSDTQYF.

This chain uses TRBV7-2 with TRBJ1-1; D is undetermined. The CDR3 runs to 13 residues. Germline V gene data show CDR1 as SGHTA and CDR2 as FQGNSA. Trimming took 1 base from V and 5 from J, leaving 8 bases between them. The DNA of the CDR3 is TGTGCCAGCAGCTTAGTTCGGGGTACTGAAGCTTTCTTT. It yields the protein CASSLVRGTEAFF. The full variable domain, with the rest looked up from reference TRBV7-2 and TRBJ1-1, is GAGVSQSPSNKVTEKGKDVELRCDPISGHTALYWYRQSLGQGLEFLIYFQGNSAPDKSGLPSDRFSAERTGGSVSTLTIQRTQQEDSAVYLCASSLVRGTEAFFGQGTRLTVV.

The V and J genes are TRBV6-5 and TRBJ1-4; the D gene is possibly TRBD1 (5 bases). The germline V gene has CDR1 MNHEY and CDR2 SVGAGI. The CDR3 has 14 amino acids. Trimming shortened V by 6 bases and J by 8 bases, and 16 bases separated the two germline ends. CDR3 bases: TGTGCCAGCAGCAGGGAGGGCAGTTCGGAAAAACTGTTTTTT. Protein sequence: CASSREGSSEKLFF.

This clone was found a few times. This chain links TRBV19 with TRBJ2-7, with D unresolved. The CDR3 is 16 residues long. Germline V CDR1 and CDR2: LNHDA, SQIVND (reference sequence). Trimming stripped 1 base from V and 3 bases from J, with 16 bases between. The CDR3: CASSIVGSVSHYEQYF. As DNA, the CDR3 is TGTGCCAGTAGTATAGTCGGCTCGGTGTCCCACTACGAGCAGTACTTC.

V gene TRBV29-1 combines with J gene TRBJ2-7; 9 nucleotides agree with TRBD1. The CDR3 contains 13 residues. After removal of 5 bases from V and 2 bases from J, the junction contained 4 bases not matched to a gene. Germline CDR1 reads SQVTM; CDR2 reads ANQGSEA. The CDR3 DNA reads TGCAGCGTTTTACAGGGGGCCGCCTACGAGCAGTACTTC. Amino acid sequence: CSVLQGAAYEQYF.

The V call is TRBV19, the J call TRBJ1-5, with D unresolved. Trimming took off 1 base at V and 2 bases at J, with 9 bases between the two ends. This CDR3 contains 15 residues. Germline V gene data show CDR1 as LNHDA and CDR2 as SQIVND (reference sequence). The CDR3 loop is CASSIVGYGNQPQHF. DNA of the CDR3: TGTGCCAGTAGTATAGTGGGCTACGGCAATCAGCCCCAGCATTTT.

This chain joins TRBV6-1 and TRBJ1-6; D gene uncertain. The CDR3 is 14 amino acids. Germline values: CDR1 MNHNS, CDR2 SASEGT. Trimming stripped 1 base from V and 8 bases from J, with 9 bases between. The CDR3 loop is CASSEGAADSPLHF. CDR3 sequence (DNA): TGTGCCAGCAGTGAAGGGGCAGCCGATTCACCCCTCCACTTT.

The chain is built from TRBV6-5 and TRBJ1-2; no clear D. The V and J ends lost 5 bases and 0 bases respectively, with 13 bases between them. Germline V gene data show CDR1 as MNHEY and CDR2 as SVGAGI. CDR3 length equals 15 residues. The CDR3 here is CASSPRGDANYGYTF. Here the CDR3 DNA reads TGTGCCAGCAGTCCCAGAGGCGACGCTAACTATGGCTACACCTTC.